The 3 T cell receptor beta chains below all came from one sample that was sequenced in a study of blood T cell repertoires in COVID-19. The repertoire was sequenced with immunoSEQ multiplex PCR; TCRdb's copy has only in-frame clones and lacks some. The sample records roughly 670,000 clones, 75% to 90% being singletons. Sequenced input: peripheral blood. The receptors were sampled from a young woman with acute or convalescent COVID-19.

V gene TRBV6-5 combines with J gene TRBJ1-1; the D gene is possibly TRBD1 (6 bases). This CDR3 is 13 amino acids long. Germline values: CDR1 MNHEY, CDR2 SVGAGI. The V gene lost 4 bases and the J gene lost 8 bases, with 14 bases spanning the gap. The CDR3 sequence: CASSSTQGTEAFF. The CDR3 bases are TGTGCCAGCAGTTCAACCCAGGGGACCGAAGCTTTCTTT.

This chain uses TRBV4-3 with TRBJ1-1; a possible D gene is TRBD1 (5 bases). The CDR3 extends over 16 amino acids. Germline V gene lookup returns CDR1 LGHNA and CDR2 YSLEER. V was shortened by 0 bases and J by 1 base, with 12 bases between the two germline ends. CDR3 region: CASSQEIGRANTEAFF. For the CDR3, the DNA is TGCGCCAGCAGCCAAGAAATCGGCAGGGCGAACACTGAAGCTTTCTTT.

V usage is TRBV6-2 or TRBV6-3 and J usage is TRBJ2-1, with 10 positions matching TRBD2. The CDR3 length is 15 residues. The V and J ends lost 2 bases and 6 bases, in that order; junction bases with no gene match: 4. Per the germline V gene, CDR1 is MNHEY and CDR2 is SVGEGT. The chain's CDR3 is CASSYLQRGGNEQFF. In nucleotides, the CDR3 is TGTGCCAGCAGTTACCTGCAGCGGGGGGGCAATGAGCAGTTCTTC.